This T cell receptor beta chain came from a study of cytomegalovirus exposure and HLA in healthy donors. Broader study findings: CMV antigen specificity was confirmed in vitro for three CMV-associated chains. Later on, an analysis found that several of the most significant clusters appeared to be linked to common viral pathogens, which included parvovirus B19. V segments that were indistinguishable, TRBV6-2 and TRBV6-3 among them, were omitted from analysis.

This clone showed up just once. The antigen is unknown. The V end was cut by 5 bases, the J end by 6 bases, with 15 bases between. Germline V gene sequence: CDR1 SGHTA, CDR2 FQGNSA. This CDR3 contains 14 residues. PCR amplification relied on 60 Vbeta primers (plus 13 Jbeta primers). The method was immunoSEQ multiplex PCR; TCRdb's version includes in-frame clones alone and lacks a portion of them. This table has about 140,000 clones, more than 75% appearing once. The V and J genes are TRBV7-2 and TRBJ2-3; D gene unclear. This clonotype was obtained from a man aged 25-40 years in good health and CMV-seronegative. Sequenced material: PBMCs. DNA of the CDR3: TGTGCCAGCAGCCTCCCCCACCTCCGGGATACGCAGTATTTT. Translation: CASSLPHLRDTQYF.